Presented here are 10 T cell receptor beta chains from one specimen sequenced in a study of PD-1 blockade in mismatch repair-deficient tumors (dated by TCRdb to the late 2010s). The library was prepared using the immunoSEQ multiplex PCR assay. TCRdb re-hosts the immuneACCESS table, in-frame sequences only. Its copies lack some clones; in the studies checked, an unresolved V gene accounts for under half of them, and the cause for the rest is not known. In all, the sample holds 120,000 or so clones, and about nine tenths of those were seen once. 10% to 15% of the sample comes from the top ten. Sequencing used peripheral blood, obtained approximately 69 weeks after starting pembrolizumab. The receptors come from an adult with mismatch repair-deficient cancer.

The rearrangement joins TRBV6-5 to TRBJ2-1, with D unresolved. Between the trimmed V and J ends, which lost 4 bases and 10 bases, there was a span of 8 bases. Germline assignment: CDR1 MNHEY and CDR2 SVGAGI. The CDR3 consists of 11 residues. Here the CDR3 DNA reads TGTGCCAGCAGTTCGGCGCGAGAGCAGTTCTTC. The encoded protein is CASSSAREQFF.

The V gene is TRBV5-6, the J gene TRBJ1-5; TRBD1 is a possible D gene (5 bases). The V end was cut by 4 bases, the J end by 9 bases, with 17 bases between. CDR3 length: 14 amino acids. Germline loops: CDR1 SGHDT, CDR2 YYEEEE. In nucleotides, the CDR3 is TGTGCCAGCAGCGGGGGACCGGATCGTCCGCCCCAGCATTTT. Its translation: CASSGGPDRPPQHF.

The chain combines TRBV6-1 with TRBJ1-2, with D unclear. Trimming removed 2 bases from V and 6 bases from J, with 7 bases in between. Germline V gene sequence: CDR1 MNHNS, CDR2 SASEGT. This CDR3 has 12 amino acids. CDR3 protein: CASSERVHGYTF. Here the CDR3 DNA reads TGTGCCAGCAGTGAACGGGTCCATGGCTACACCTTC.

The chain joins TRBV5-6 to TRBJ2-7, with TRBD1 as a possible D gene (5 bases). Deletions cut 0 bases from V and 0 bases from J, with 10 bases between. Germline V gene lookup returns CDR1 SGHDT and CDR2 YYEEEE. CDR3 size: 15 residues. The CDR3 sequence is CASSLGGGNSYEQYF. The CDR3 coding sequence is TGTGCCAGCAGCTTGGGGGGCGGAAACTCCTACGAGCAGTACTTC. The full variable domain, completed using reference TRBV5-6 and TRBJ2-7, is DAGVTQSPTHLIKTRGQQVTLRCSPKSGHDTVSWYQQALGQGPQFIFQYYEEEERQRGNFPDRFSGHQFPNYSSELNVNALLLGDSALYLCASSLGGGNSYEQYFGPGTRLTVT.

The chain links TRBV7-2 to TRBJ1-2, with D perhaps matching TRBD1 (5 bases). Per germline, CDR1 SGHTA and CDR2 FQGNSA. The V and J ends lost 5 bases and 2 bases respectively, with 12 bases between them. This CDR3 is 14 amino acids long. CDR3 nucleotides: TGTGCCAGCAGCCTAGGATCAGGGAACTATGGCTACACCTTC. Protein: CASSLGSGNYGYTF. Variable domain in full (rest from reference TRBV7-2 and TRBJ1-2): GAGVSQSPSNKVTEKGKDVELRCDPISGHTALYWYRQSLGQGLEFLIYFQGNSAPDKSGLPSDRFSAERTGGSVSTLTIQRTQQEDSAVYLCASSLGSGNYGYTFGSGTRLTVV.

This sequence joins TRBV21-1 and TRBJ2-3; TRBD1 is the table's D call and was not checked against the DNA. TRBV21-1 is described as a pseudogene. This CDR3 has 14 residues. The CDR3 reads CASSQGGYTDTQYF. In DNA form, the CDR3 reads TGTGCCAGCAGTCAGGGGGGTTACACAGATACGCAGTATTTT.

The chain links TRBV19 to TRBJ2-5, with a possible D match to TRBD2 (6 bases). The V end was cut by 0 bases, the J end by 11 bases, with 16 bases between. This CDR3 is 14 amino acids long. Germline V gene data show CDR1 as LNHDA and CDR2 as SQIVND (reference sequence). This chain's CDR3 is CASSIEVGGPPQYF. Here the CDR3 DNA reads TGTGCCAGTAGTATAGAGGTGGGAGGTCCGCCTCAGTACTTC.

V gene TRBV7-3 combines with J gene TRBJ2-7, with TRBD2 matching over 9 bases. Germline V gene sequence: CDR1 SGHTA, CDR2 FQGTGA. The CDR3 length is 15 residues. Unmatched junction bases numbered 7, after V lost 5 bases and J lost 2 bases. CDR3 nucleotide sequence: TGTGCCAGCAGCCTCGGACTAGCGTTACCCTACGAGCAGTACTTC. Residues: CASSLGLALPYEQYF.

The V call is TRBV6-1, the J call TRBJ2-7; 8 bases line up with TRBD1. Per germline, CDR1 MNHNS and CDR2 SASEGT. The V and J ends lost 2 bases and 3 bases, in that order; junction bases with no gene match: 9. The CDR3 totals 16 residues. CDR3 sequence reads: CASSEPFLQGGYEQYF. CDR3 nucleotide sequence: TGTGCCAGCAGTGAACCTTTTTTACAGGGGGGCTACGAGCAGTACTTC.

The V and J genes are TRBV28 and TRBJ2-2, with 11 bases that match TRBD2. The trim removed 5 bases at V and 5 bases at J, leaving 10 bases unmatched. Looked up from germline, CDR1 is MDHEN and CDR2 is SYDVKM. The length of the CDR3 is 17 residues. CDR3 residues: CASSPPLAGGWTGELFF. The DNA of the CDR3 is TGTGCCAGCAGTCCCCCTCTAGCGGGAGGCTGGACCGGGGAGCTGTTTTTT.